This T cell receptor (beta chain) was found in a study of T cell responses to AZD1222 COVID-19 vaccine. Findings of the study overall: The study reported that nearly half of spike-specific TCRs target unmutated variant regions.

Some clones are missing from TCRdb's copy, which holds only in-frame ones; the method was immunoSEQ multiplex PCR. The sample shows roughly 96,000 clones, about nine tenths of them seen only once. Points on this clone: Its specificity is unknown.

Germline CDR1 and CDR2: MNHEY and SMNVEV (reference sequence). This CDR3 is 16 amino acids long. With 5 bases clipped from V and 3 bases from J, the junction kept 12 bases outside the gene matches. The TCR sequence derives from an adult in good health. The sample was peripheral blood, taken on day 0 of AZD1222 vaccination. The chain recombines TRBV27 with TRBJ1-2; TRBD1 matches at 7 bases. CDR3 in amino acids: CASSTAEGQTYYGYTF. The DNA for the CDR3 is TGTGCCAGCAGTACCGCGGAGGGACAGACATACTATGGCTACACCTTC.